Listed here are 32 T cell receptor beta chains from one sample, sequenced in a study of cytomegalovirus exposure and HLA in healthy donors. A multiplex PCR was run with 60 Vbeta primers and 13 Jbeta primers. The assay was immunoSEQ multiplex PCR, and TCRdb's table has in-frame clones only and misses some. The sample shows about 180,000 clones, approximately 81% of them seen only once. Input material: PBMCs. The receptors originated from a male donor in good health and CMV-seronegative.

The chain couples TRBV27 to TRBJ2-6; the D gene is possibly TRBD1 (5 bases). The CDR3 totals 14 residues. CDR1 is MNHEY and CDR2 is SMNVEV in the germline V gene (reference sequence). Trimming shortened V by 5 bases and J by 2 bases, and 7 bases separated the two germline ends. CDR3 sequence reads: CASSRGTGANVLTF. The CDR3 DNA is TGTGCCAGCAGTAGGGGTACTGGGGCCAACGTCCTGACTTTC.

The rearrangement uses TRBV18 and TRBJ2-7; 11 nucleotides line up with TRBD2. The CDR3 runs 14 residues. Germline V gene lookup returns CDR1 KGHSH and CDR2 LQKENI. With V trimmed by 4 bases and J by 4 bases, 3 bases remained unmatched. The CDR3, as DNA: TGTGCCAGCTCACTTAGCGGGAGGGCTTACGAGCAGTACTTC. Encoded protein: CASSLSGRAYEQYF.

The DNA for the CDR3 is TGTGCCAGCAGCTTAGGCAGGGGGGACTACGAGCAGTACTTC. This translates into CASSLGRGDYEQYF. The V and J genes are TRBV7-7 and TRBJ2-7, with D maybe TRBD1 (7 bases). Trimming removed 1 base at V and 3 bases at J, with 10 bases between. This CDR3 spans 14 amino acids. In germline, CDR1 is SSHAT, CDR2 FNYEAQ (reference sequence).

The rearrangement joins TRBV7-2 to TRBJ2-7; TRBD2 aligns across 12 bases. Germline assignment: CDR1 SGHTA and CDR2 FQGNSA. The CDR3 loop spans 14 amino acids. J gave up 6 bases and V 5 bases, and 5 bases lay outside the gene matches. CDR3 loop: CASSRTSGRSEQYF. In nucleotides, the CDR3 is TGTGCCAGCAGCCGCACTAGCGGGAGGTCCGAGCAGTACTTC. The whole variable domain, filled in from reference TRBV7-2 and TRBJ2-7, reads GAGVSQSPSNKVTEKGKDVELRCDPISGHTALYWYRQSLGQGLEFLIYFQGNSAPDKSGLPSDRFSAERTGGSVSTLTIQRTQQEDSAVYLCASSRTSGRSEQYFGPGTRLTVT.

The chain recombines TRBV5-1 with TRBJ2-5; 11 bases are a match to TRBD2. The V gene end was trimmed by 6 bases and the J gene end by 4 bases; junction bases not matched to a gene: 8. The CDR3 has 15 residues. Germline CDR1 is SGHRS and CDR2 is YFSETQ. This CDR3 is CASTLPSGGRETQYF. CDR3 DNA: TGCGCCAGCACCCTTCCTAGCGGGGGGAGAGAGACCCAGTACTTC.

The chain carries TRBV6-4 and TRBJ2-2, with 13 positions matching TRBD2. This CDR3 is 16 amino acids long. V dropped 3 bases and J dropped 4; count of bases not matched to a gene: 2. Per the germline V gene, CDR1 is MRHNA and CDR2 is SNTAGT. The CDR3 spells CASSERLAGGTGELFF. The CDR3 bases are TGTGCCAGCAGTGAAAGACTAGCGGGAGGCACCGGGGAGCTGTTTTTT.

The chain couples TRBV7-3 to TRBJ2-7, with D possibly matching TRBD1 (6 bases). Per germline, CDR1 SGHTA and CDR2 FQGTGA. The V end was cut by 1 base, the J end by 2 bases, with 18 bases between. This CDR3 comprises 17 residues. In DNA form, the CDR3 reads TGTGCCAGCAGCTTAAATGGACAGCCCAGACTCACCTACGAGCAGTACTTC. It codes for CASSLNGQPRLTYEQYF.

The chain uses TRBV4-3 and TRBJ2-1; 9 bases are a match to TRBD1. The CDR3 length is 15 residues. The junction had 5 bases not matched to a gene; V was cut back by 5 bases and J by 3 bases. CDR1 LGHNA and CDR2 YSLEER come from the germline V gene. The CDR3 nucleotides are TGCGCCAGCAGCAGAACAGGGGGCTTCTACAATGAGCAGTTCTTC. Protein: CASSRTGGFYNEQFF.

The chain links TRBV6-5 to TRBJ2-4; TRBD2 is a possible D gene (6 bases). V was trimmed by 2 bases and J by 0 bases, leaving 11 bases between them. Germline V gene data show CDR1 as MNHEY and CDR2 as SVGAGI. This CDR3 spans 16 amino acids. For the CDR3, the DNA is TGTGCCAGCAGTTACGCGGGACCAAGAGCCAAAAACATTCAGTACTTC. Translation gives CASSYAGPRAKNIQYF.

This chain uses TRBV9 with TRBJ2-1, with D perhaps TRBD1 (6 bases). The CDR3 covers 14 residues. CDR1 SGDLS and CDR2 YYNGEE come from the germline V gene. Between the trimmed V and J ends, which lost 7 bases and 0 bases, there was a span of 11 bases. Here the CDR3 DNA reads TGTGCCAGCGCGACAGGCAGCTCCTACAATGAGCAGTTCTTC. This codes for CASATGSSYNEQFF. The complete variable domain, with remaining parts taken from reference TRBV9 and TRBJ2-1, reads DSGVTQTPKHLITATGQRVTLRCSPRSGDLSVYWYQQSLDQGLQFLIQYYNGEERAKGNILERFSAQQFPDLHSELNLSSLELGDSALYFCASATGSSYNEQFFGPGTRLTVL.

V and J are TRBV6-6 and TRBJ1-6; 7 bases line up with TRBD1. Unmatched junction bases numbered 9, after V lost 7 bases and J lost 6 bases. The CDR3 has 15 amino acids. The germline CDR1 and CDR2 sequences are MNHNY and SVGAGI (reference sequence). CDR3 sequence: CASTQTGLGNSPLHF. In nucleotides, the CDR3 is TGTGCCAGCACCCAGACAGGGTTAGGTAATTCACCCCTCCACTTT.

This chain connects TRBV5-4 to TRBJ2-4, with 8 positions matching TRBD1. V was clipped by 4 bases and J by 0 bases; unmatched bases: 12. The CDR3 runs to 18 residues. CDR1 SGHNT and CDR2 YYREEE come from the germline V gene (reference sequence). The CDR3 DNA reads TGTGCCAGCAGCCCGGGGACAGGAACCAAACTAGCCAAAAACATTCAGTACTTC. As protein: CASSPGTGTKLAKNIQYF.

This clone has only one observation. The chain couples TRBV5-1 to TRBJ2-7; 14 bases fit TRBD2. This CDR3 comprises 17 residues. Germline V gene sequence: CDR1 SGHRS, CDR2 YFSETQ. Trimming removed 3 bases from V and 0 bases from J; junction bases left unmatched: 5. The CDR3 loop reads CASSSGLAGGHSYEQYF. CDR3 coding DNA: TGCGCCAGCAGCTCAGGACTAGCGGGAGGACACTCCTACGAGCAGTACTTC.

The chain uses TRBV2 and TRBJ2-7; the match to TRBD1 covers 7 bases. The V gene end was trimmed by 7 bases and the J gene end by 3 bases; junction bases not matched to a gene: 3. Germline V gene data show CDR1 as SNHLY and CDR2 as FYNNEI. The CDR3 has 12 amino acids. The CDR3 reads CASTDRDYEQYF. CDR3 DNA sequence: TGTGCCAGCACTGACAGGGACTACGAGCAGTACTTC.

V is TRBV11-3 and J is TRBJ2-7, with D unresolved. Trimming took 1 base from V and 2 from J, leaving 6 bases between them. This CDR3 comprises 13 residues. CDR1 SGHNT and CDR2 YENEEA come from the germline V gene. CDR3 region: CASSLAHPYEQYF. The CDR3, as DNA: TGTGCCAGCAGCTTAGCACACCCCTACGAGCAGTACTTC.

The rearrangement joins TRBV11-2 to TRBJ1-3, with D unresolved. CDR1 is SGHAT, CDR2 FQNNGV, per germline. CDR3 length equals 13 residues. The V end lost 1 base, the J end lost 3 bases, and 4 bases lay between the germline ends. The CDR3 region has the DNA TGTGCCAGCAGCTTAGGTCATGGAAACACCATATATTTT. As protein: CASSLGHGNTIYF.

The gene calls are TRBV9 and TRBJ2-7; D gene uncertain. Trimming took 0 bases from V and 6 from J, leaving 10 bases between them. The CDR3 loop spans 13 amino acids. The germline gives CDR1 SGDLS, CDR2 YYNGEE. Here the CDR3 reads CASSVARATEQYF. The DNA of the CDR3 is TGTGCCAGCAGCGTAGCCCGTGCTACCGAGCAGTACTTC.

This clone was observed a single time. The chain joins TRBV6-1 to TRBJ2-3; 8 bases map to TRBD2. This CDR3 has 15 amino acids. Germline trimming cut 8 bases from V and 3 bases from J; bases unmatched to any gene: 10. Germline V CDR1 and CDR2: MNHNS, SASEGT. In nucleotides, the CDR3 is TGTGCCAGCCGGGAGGGGCCAGGTGAGACAGATACGCAGTATTTT. Its protein product is CASREGPGETDTQYF.

The rearrangement joins TRBV5-4 to TRBJ2-5, with D unresolved. V was pared by 1 base and J by 1 base, with 14 bases between. The CDR3 is made up of 16 amino acids. The germline V gene has CDR1 SGHNT and CDR2 YYREEE (reference sequence). Here the CDR3 DNA reads TGTGCCAGCAGCTTGAACATGGCCAACCCCCAAGAGACCCAGTACTTC. Translating gives CASSLNMANPQETQYF.

This clone has a handful of counts. The chain joins TRBV28 to TRBJ1-5; TRBD1 might be the D (6 bases). Trimming pared 1 base from V and 2 bases from J, leaving 9 bases between. Per germline, CDR1 MDHEN and CDR2 SYDVKM. The CDR3 runs 15 residues. CDR3 coding DNA: TGTGCCAGCAGTTTATCAGGGGACGGCAATCAGCCCCAGCATTTT. Encoded protein: CASSLSGDGNQPQHF.

The sample holds a few counts of this clone. This chain uses TRBV5-6 with TRBJ2-2; possible D gene TRBD2, 7 bases. The CDR3 consists of 16 residues. The ends were cut back, 0 bases at V and 5 bases at J, with 14 bases in the middle. The germline CDR1 and CDR2 sequences are SGHDT and YYEEEE. The CDR3 sequence: CASSLVVGGRTGELFF. Written as DNA, the CDR3 is TGTGCCAGCAGCTTGGTGGTGGGGGGGCGAACCGGGGAGCTGTTTTTT.

This sequence joins TRBV4-1 and TRBJ2-4, with D perhaps matching TRBD2 (5 bases). This CDR3 region has 14 residues. The germline gives CDR1 MGHRA, CDR2 YSYEKL. V gave up 5 bases and J gave up 2 bases, with 10 bases separating them. The CDR3 DNA reads as TGCGCCAGCAGCAACCTAGCATCCAAAAACATTCAGTACTTC. Amino acid sequence: CASSNLASKNIQYF.

The V gene is TRBV5-1, the J gene TRBJ2-1; 9 bases are shared with TRBD1. Trimming took 4 bases from V and 15 from J; bases not matched to a gene: 5. The germline CDR1 and CDR2 sequences are SGHRS and YFSETQ. This CDR3 has 11 residues. CDR3 DNA sequence: TGCGCCAGCAGCCACAGGGGGCGTCTGTTCTTC. Its protein is CASSHRGRLFF.

Comment on this clone: One end of the junction does not line up with germline, which may come from a read error. The chain employs TRBV6-6 and TRBJ2-3, with TRBD1 identical over 7 bases. This CDR3 spans 15 amino acids. CDR1 is MNHNY, CDR2 SVGAGI, per germline (reference sequence). The CDR3 reads CASTDRAHSTDTQCF. The CDR3 DNA sequence: TGTGCCAGCACCGACAGGGCCCATAGCACAGATACGCAGTGTTTT.

The chain is built from TRBV25-1 and TRBJ2-5, with 7 bases identical to TRBD2. Germline trimming cut 1 base from V and 1 base from J; bases unmatched to any gene: 6. Germline V gene data show CDR1 as MGHDK and CDR2 as SYGVNS. The CDR3 loop spans 16 amino acids. CDR3 nucleotides: TGTGCCAGCAGTGAATTCCGGGGGGAGGGCCAAGAGACCCAGTACTTC. Amino acid sequence: CASSEFRGEGQETQYF. The whole variable domain, filled in from reference TRBV25-1 and TRBJ2-5, reads EADIYQTPRYLVIGTGKKITLECSQTMGHDKMYWYQQDPGMELHLIHYSYGVNSTEKGDLSSESTVSRIRTEHFPLTLESARPSHTSQYLCASSEFRGEGQETQYFGPGTRLLVL.

This chain links TRBV7-9 with TRBJ1-3, with a possible D match to TRBD1 (6 bases). Germline V gene data show CDR1 as SEHNR and CDR2 as FQNEAQ (reference sequence). Deletions cut 5 bases from V and 5 bases from J, with 13 bases between. The CDR3 is 14 residues long. In DNA, the CDR3 is TGTGCCAGCAGCCCAACAGGGTTCAGAAACACCATATATTTT. Translating it yields CASSPTGFRNTIYF.

The chain uses TRBV7-6 and TRBJ2-2, with 8 bases matching TRBD1. This CDR3 is built from 15 residues. Trimming cost V 5 bases and J 5 bases; bases outside gene matches: 7. Germline V lookup: CDR1 SGHVS, CDR2 FNYEAQ. The CDR3 region has the DNA TGTGCCAGCAGCCCCGGGACAGGCGGGACCGGGGAGCTGTTTTTT. It encodes CASSPGTGGTGELFF.

The chain employs TRBV19 and TRBJ1-5, with 10 bases identical to TRBD1. CDR1 LNHDA and CDR2 SQIVND come from the germline V gene (reference sequence). The V and J ends lost 5 bases and 7 bases, in that order; junction bases with no gene match: 5. This CDR3 has 14 residues. The CDR3 loop reads CASSATGGAQPQHF. CDR3 coding DNA: TGTGCCAGTAGTGCGACAGGGGGCGCCCAGCCCCAGCATTTT.

V and J are TRBV28 and TRBJ2-2; weak D call: TRBD1 (5 bases). CDR1 is MDHEN and CDR2 is SYDVKM in the germline V gene. V shed 2 bases and J shed 2 bases, with 15 bases lying between them. The CDR3 consists of 17 residues. CDR3 bases: TGTGCCAGCAGTTTAACAGGTGGGCTGAGAAACACCGGGGAGCTGTTTTTT. Amino acid sequence: CASSLTGGLRNTGELFF.

The sample holds one count of this clone. The rearrangement links TRBV7-9 to TRBJ1-2, with 9 bases identical to TRBD1. The V gene end was trimmed by 3 bases and the J gene end by 8 bases; junction bases not matched to a gene: 13. The CDR3 sequence is 16 residues long. Germline-derived CDR1 and CDR2 are SEHNR and FQNEAQ (reference sequence). CDR3 residues: CASSFHSGTGKEGYTF. The DNA of the CDR3 is TGTGCCAGCAGCTTTCATTCGGGGACAGGGAAGGAAGGCTACACCTTC.

The genes are TRBV2 and TRBJ2-3; 9 nucleotides line up with TRBD1. V lost 4 bases and J lost 4; bases outside the gene matches: 6. CDR1 is SNHLY and CDR2 is FYNNEI in the germline V gene. The CDR3 is 15 amino acids. Written as DNA, the CDR3 is TGTGCCAGCAGTGCCCGACAGGGGGTGGCAGATACGCAGTATTTT. Translating it yields CASSARQGVADTQYF.

J is TRBJ2-5 and V is TRBV5-1; weak D call: TRBD1 (7 bases). The germline CDR1 and CDR2 sequences are SGHRS and YFSETQ. V gave up 7 bases and J gave up 3 bases, with 13 bases separating them. The CDR3 covers 13 residues. CDR3 bases: TGCGCCAGCGGCGGGACAGTGGAAGAGACCCAGTACTTC. It is translated as CASGGTVEETQYF.